Shown below are 17 T cell receptor beta chains from a single sample sequenced in a study of glioma-infiltrating T cells. The iRepertoire nested amplicon-rescue multiplex PCR amplified TCR alpha and beta CDR3s from RNA. TCRdb reanalysed the multiplex PCR reads using MiXCR and keeps one entry per CDR3 protein. The sample has under 150,000 distinct CDR3 sequences; about 22% are singletons. Material: glioma tissue, nonneoplastic brain tissue, or PBMCs (not recorded which). These receptors originate from a human donor with low-grade glioma or glioblastoma, undergoing nonglioma brain surgery, or in good health (not recorded which).

This clonotype showed up many times. V gene TRBV6-1 combines with J gene TRBJ1-1; possible D gene TRBD1, 5 bases. The CDR3 loop spans 15 amino acids. V lost 5 bases and J 4 bases, leaving 17 bases between the germline ends. Germline values: CDR1 MNHNS, CDR2 SASEGT. The CDR3: CASSMGGSGATEAFF. CDR3 nucleotide sequence: TGTGCCAGCAGTATGGGAGGGAGCGGGGCCACTGAAGCTTTCTTT.

In its sample, this clonotype was seen a few times. The rearrangement joins TRBV2 to TRBJ2-5; perhaps D is TRBD1 or TRBD2 (6 bases each). This CDR3 has 16 amino acids. Germline CDR1 and CDR2: SNHLY and FYNNEI. Trimming cost V 6 bases and J 2 bases, with 19 bases left between them. CDR3 sequence reads: CASRRGTGAPQETQYF. The DNA for the CDR3 is TGTGCCAGCAGGAGGGGGACGGGGGCTCCTCAAGAGACCCAGTACTTC.

This clonotype was seen only a few times. The V call is TRBV4-1, the J call TRBJ2-7; the D gene is possibly TRBD1 (6 bases). V shed 3 bases and J shed 5 bases, with 11 bases lying between them. The CDR3 spans 13 residues. Per the germline V gene, CDR1 is MGHRA and CDR2 is YSYEKL. This chain's CDR3 is CASSQQDSHEQYV. DNA for the CDR3: TGCGCCAGCAGCCAGCAGGACAGCCACGAGCAGTACGTC.

This clonotype was observed once. The chain carries TRBV7-2 and TRBJ1-3; the D gene is possibly TRBD1 (6 bases). The CDR3 runs to 13 residues. Germline CDR1 reads SGHTA; CDR2 reads FQGNSA. Trimming pared 5 bases from V and 3 bases from J, leaving 8 bases between. CDR3 DNA: TGTGCCAGCAGCCCAGGGGTTGGAAACACCATATATTTT. This gives the protein CASSPGVGNTIYF.

The rearrangement links TRBV27 to TRBJ1-5; TRBD1 agrees at 7 bases. With V trimmed by 8 bases and J by 4 bases, 14 bases remained unmatched. The CDR3 has 16 residues. Germline values: CDR1 MNHEY, CDR2 SMNVEV (reference sequence). The CDR3 is CASANSGQTLNQPQHF. Written as DNA, the CDR3 is TGTGCCAGCGCTAACTCGGGACAGACTTTAAATCAGCCCCAGCATTTT.

There are a few counts of this clonotype. J is TRBJ2-5 and V is TRBV7-6, with D tentatively TRBD1 (6 bases). From germline, CDR1 is SGHVS and CDR2 FNYEAQ. The length of the CDR3 is 15 residues. Between the trimmed V and J ends, which lost 5 bases and 5 bases, there was a span of 18 bases. The CDR3 nucleotides are TGTGCCAGCAGCCCCAGCTTGGGGGACAAGGAGACCCAGTACTTC. It translates to CASSPSLGDKETQYF. Looking up the rest from reference TRBV7-6 and TRBJ2-5 gives the full variable domain: GAGVSQSPRYKVTKRGQDVALRCDPISGHVSLYWYRQALGQGPEFLTYFNYEAQQDKSGLPNDRFSAERPEGSISTLTIQRTEQRDSAMYRCASSPSLGDKETQYFGPGTRLLVL.

This clonotype was picked up many times. The chain employs TRBV7-9 and TRBJ1-5; maybe TRBD1 (5 bases). The length of the CDR3 is 13 residues. Trimming pared 5 bases from V and 6 bases from J, leaving 11 bases between. The germline V gene encodes CDR1 SEHNR and CDR2 FQNEAQ (reference sequence). The CDR3 DNA reads as TGTGCCAGCAGCGGTAGCAGGGTTCAGCCCCAGCATTTT. Its protein product is CASSGSRVQPQHF.

Comments on this clonotype: A clone one base away is much larger, so this may be a read error. This chain uses TRBV6-1 with TRBJ1-1; D might be TRBD1 (5 bases). Germline V gene lookup returns CDR1 MNHNS and CDR2 SASEGT. The CDR3 has 14 amino acids. V lost 8 bases, J lost 4 bases, and 17 bases lay in between. CDR3 bases: TGTGCCAGCGGTTTGGGCCGGGGCCTCACTGAAGCTTTCTTT. Translation: CASGLGRGLTEAFF.

This chain uses TRBV20-1 with TRBJ2-5; D assignment may be TRBD1 or TRBD2 (6 bases each). Germline lookup yields CDR1 DFQATT and CDR2 SNEGSKA (reference sequence). V lost 1 base and J lost 0, with 15 bases in between. There are 16 residues in the CDR3. This CDR3 is CSARASWRGYQETQYF. In DNA, the CDR3 is TGCAGTGCTAGAGCCTCCTGGAGGGGGTACCAAGAGACCCAGTACTTC.

This clonotype has just a few counts. This chain uses TRBV28 with TRBJ1-2, with TRBD1 as a possible D gene (5 bases). The CDR3 is 17 amino acids. Germline values: CDR1 MDHEN, CDR2 SYDVKM. The V end lost 8 bases, the J end lost 5 bases, and 27 bases lay between the germline ends. CDR3 protein: CASAHPQGTELGYGYTF. In DNA, the CDR3 is TGTGCCAGCGCCCACCCCCAGGGAACAGAACTGGGGTATGGCTACACCTTC.

Only one count was recorded for this clonotype. Given a much more abundant clone one base away, this may be a read error. The chain employs TRBV7-2 and TRBJ1-5; 7 bases match TRBD1. Germline lookup yields CDR1 SGHTA and CDR2 FQGNSA. The CDR3 length is 14 residues. V shed 5 bases, J shed 3 bases, and the junction held 4 bases outside the gene matches. CDR3 loop: CASSTDRTNQPQHF. The CDR3 DNA is TGTGCCAGCAGCACGGACAGGACCAATCAGCCCCAGCATTTT.

This clonotype showed up just once. One base away lies a much larger clone, so this may be a sequencing read error. For the CDR3, the DNA is TGCGGTGCTAGGACAGGGTACGAGCAGTTCTTC. Protein sequence: CGARTGYEQFF. J is TRBJ2-1 and V is TRBV20-1; TRBD1 matches at 8 bases. CDR1 and CDR2 (germline): DFQATT, SNEGSKA (reference sequence). CDR3 length: 11 amino acids.

This clonotype was counted only a few times. The V gene is TRBV19, the J gene TRBJ1-5; 7 nucleotides match TRBD1. The J segment lost 5 bases and the V segment lost 5 bases, leaving 6 bases of the junction unmatched. Germline values: CDR1 LNHDA, CDR2 SQIVND (reference sequence). This CDR3 has 14 amino acids. CDR3 in amino acids: CASSARQGYQPQHF. The CDR3 nucleotides are TGTGCCAGTAGTGCCAGACAGGGTTATCAGCCCCAGCATTTT.

The chain joins TRBV11-2 to TRBJ2-7; D gene ambiguous. The CDR3 totals 13 residues. From germline, CDR1 is SGHAT and CDR2 FQNNGV. V lost 0 bases and J lost 6, with 9 bases in between. CDR3 nucleotide sequence: TGTGCCAGCAGCTTAGATCGAGCTTCCGAGCAGTACGTC. Amino acid sequence: CASSLDRASEQYV.

The CDR3 sequence: CASSYGTGVNSPLHF. The CDR3 DNA reads as TGTGCCAGCAGTTATGGGACAGGGGTTAATTCACCCCTCCACTTT. V gene TRBV6-1 combines with J gene TRBJ1-6; 10 nucleotides line up with TRBD1. The CDR3 spans 15 residues. J gave up 6 bases and V 5 bases, and 4 bases lay outside the gene matches. Per germline, CDR1 MNHNS and CDR2 SASEGT.

V is TRBV20-1 and J is TRBJ2-7, with D maybe TRBD2 (8 bases). CDR3 length: 14 amino acids. CDR1 DFQATT and CDR2 SNEGSKA come from the germline V gene (reference sequence). The CDR3 here is CSARVGLGGNEQFV. CDR3 DNA: TGCAGTGCTAGGGTGGGACTAGGGGGCAATGAGCAGTTCGTC.

In this sample, this clonotype turned up a few times. The J gene is TRBJ1-6, the V gene TRBV18, with 8 bases aligning to TRBD1. The V segment lost 4 bases and the J segment 7 bases; nucleotides outside the gene matches: 3. The CDR3 covers 14 residues. Looked up from germline, CDR1 is KGHSH and CDR2 is LQKENI. CDR3 nucleotides: TGTGCCAGCTCACAGGACAGGGTCAATTCACCCCTCCACTTT. Translating gives CASSQDRVNSPLHF.